Given below is one TCR beta chain in context. Repertoires were generated with immunoSEQ multiplex PCR, while TCRdb's copy carries only in-frame clones and drops some. The repertoire consists of around 94,000 clones, with 85% to 90% occurring once and the leading ten covering 1.3%. The data stem from a study of control samples from healthy donors and cancer patients. The specimen was blood. The source is a woman aged 50 to 60 in good health.

The CDR3 loop reads CASSSTSGRLEQFF. In nucleotides, the CDR3 is TGCGCCAGCAGCTCAACTAGCGGGAGACTTGAGCAGTTCTTC. The chain uses TRBV5-1 and TRBJ2-1; 11 bases line up with TRBD2. The J segment lost 9 bases and the V segment lost 3 bases, leaving 5 bases of the junction unmatched. Germline V gene lookup returns CDR1 SGHRS and CDR2 YFSETQ. The CDR3 is made up of 14 amino acids.